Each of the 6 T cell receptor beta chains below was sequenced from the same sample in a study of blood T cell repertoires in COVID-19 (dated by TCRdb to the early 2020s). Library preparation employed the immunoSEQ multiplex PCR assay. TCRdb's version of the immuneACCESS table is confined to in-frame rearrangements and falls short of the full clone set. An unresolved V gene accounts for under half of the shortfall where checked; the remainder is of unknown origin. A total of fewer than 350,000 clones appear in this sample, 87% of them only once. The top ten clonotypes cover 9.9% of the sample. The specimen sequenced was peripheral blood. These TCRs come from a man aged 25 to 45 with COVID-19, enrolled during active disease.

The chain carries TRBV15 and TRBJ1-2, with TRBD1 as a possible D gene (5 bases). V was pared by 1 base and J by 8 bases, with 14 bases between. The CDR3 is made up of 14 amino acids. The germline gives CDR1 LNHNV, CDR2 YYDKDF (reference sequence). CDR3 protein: CATSRALSGFGYTF. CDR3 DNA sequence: TGTGCCACCAGCAGAGCCCTTTCAGGGTTCGGCTACACCTTC.

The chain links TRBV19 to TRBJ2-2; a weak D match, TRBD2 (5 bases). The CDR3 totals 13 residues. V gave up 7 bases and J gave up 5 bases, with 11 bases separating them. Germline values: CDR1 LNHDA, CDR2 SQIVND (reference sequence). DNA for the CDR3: TGTGCCAGTAATCGGGGAACGACCGGGGAGCTGTTTTTT. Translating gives CASNRGTTGELFF.

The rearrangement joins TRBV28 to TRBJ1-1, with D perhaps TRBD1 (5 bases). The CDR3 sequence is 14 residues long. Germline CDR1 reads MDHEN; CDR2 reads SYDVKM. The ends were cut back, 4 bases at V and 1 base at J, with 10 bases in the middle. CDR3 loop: CASSSPQGNTEAFF. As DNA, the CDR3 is TGTGCCAGCAGTTCCCCGCAGGGGAACACTGAAGCTTTCTTT.

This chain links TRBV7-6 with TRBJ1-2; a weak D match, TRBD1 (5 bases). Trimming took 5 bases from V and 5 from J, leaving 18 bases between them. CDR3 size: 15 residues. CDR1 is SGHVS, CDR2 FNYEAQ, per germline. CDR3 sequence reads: CASSAQAQDPYGYTF. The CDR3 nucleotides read TGTGCCAGCAGCGCCCAGGCACAGGATCCATATGGCTACACCTTC.

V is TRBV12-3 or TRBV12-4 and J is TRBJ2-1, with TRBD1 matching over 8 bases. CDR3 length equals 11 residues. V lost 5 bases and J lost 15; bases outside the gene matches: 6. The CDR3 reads CASSLRDRRFF. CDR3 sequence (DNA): TGTGCCAGCAGTCTCCGGGACAGGCGGTTCTTC.

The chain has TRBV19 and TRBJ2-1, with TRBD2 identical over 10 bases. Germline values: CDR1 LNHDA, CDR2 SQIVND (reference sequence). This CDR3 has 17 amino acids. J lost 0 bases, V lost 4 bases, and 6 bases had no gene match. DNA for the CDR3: TGTGCCAGTAGTAATCTAGCGGGAGACCCCTCCTACAATGAGCAGTTCTTC. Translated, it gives CASSNLAGDPSYNEQFF.